This TCR beta chain was profiled in a study of cytomegalovirus exposure and HLA in healthy donors. Overall study context: A preliminary data release comprised tens of millions of unique TCRs obtained from HLA-typed donors.

J gave up 2 bases and V 8 bases, and 3 bases lay outside the gene matches. The CDR3 has 12 residues. Germline V CDR1 and CDR2: MNHEY, SMNVEV (reference sequence). The study ran its PCR with 60 Vbeta and 13 Jbeta primers. The assay was immunoSEQ multiplex PCR, and TCRdb's table has in-frame clones only and misses some. The sample lists around 140,000 clones, around four fifths occurring once. The TCR comes from a man aged 35-49 years in good health and CMV-seronegative. The V call is TRBV27, the J call TRBJ2-7; 7 nucleotides align to TRBD2. The material sequenced was PBMCs. CDR3 sequence: CASGTTTYEQYF. The CDR3 DNA reads TGTGCCAGCGGGACTACCACCTACGAGCAGTACTTC.